What follows are 9 T cell receptor beta chains derived from one specimen sequenced in a study of cytomegalovirus exposure and HLA in healthy donors. Use of 60 Vbeta and 13 Jbeta primers characterized the PCR. The assay was immunoSEQ multiplex PCR, and TCRdb's table has in-frame clones only and misses some. Across around 100,000 clones, the top ten clones capture roughly 3.5% of the sample. The material sequenced was PBMCs. The origin of the receptors is a man between 40 and 49 years old in good health and CMV-seronegative.

The V gene is TRBV7-9, the J gene TRBJ1-1; a possible D gene is TRBD1 (6 bases). In germline, CDR1 is SEHNR, CDR2 FQNEAQ (reference sequence). The V gene lost 5 bases and the J gene lost 1 base, with 23 bases spanning the gap. The CDR3 covers 18 residues. This CDR3 reads CASSPSRGGADGNTEAFF. The CDR3 region has the DNA TGTGCCAGCAGCCCAAGCCGGGGGGGCGCAGACGGGAACACTGAAGCTTTCTTT. Full variable domain (rest looked up from reference TRBV7-9 and TRBJ1-1): DTGVSQNPRHKITKRGQNVTFRCDPISEHNRLYWYRQTLGQGPEFLTYFQNEAQLEKSRLLSDRFSAERPKGSFSTLEIQRTEQGDSAMYLCASSPSRGGADGNTEAFFGQGTRLTVV.

The chain links TRBV6-5 to TRBJ1-3; TRBD1 matches 7 bases. Germline V gene sequence: CDR1 MNHEY, CDR2 SVGAGI. V gave up 7 bases and J gave up 3 bases; unmatched junction bases: 9. CDR3 length: 15 amino acids. DNA for the CDR3: TGTGCCAGCATACCGTACAGGGGCCGTGGAAACACCATATATTTT. This gives the protein CASIPYRGRGNTIYF.

This chain joins TRBV7-2 and TRBJ2-7, with a possible D match to TRBD2 (5 bases). Trimming removed 5 bases at V and 0 bases at J, with 11 bases between. Germline V CDR1 and CDR2: SGHTA, FQGNSA. The CDR3 consists of 14 residues. The CDR3 DNA is TGTGCCAGCAGCCCAAGGAGGCTCTCCTACGAGCAGTACTTC. Translation gives CASSPRRLSYEQYF.

The V and J genes are TRBV10-3 and TRBJ1-2, with D perhaps TRBD1 (5 bases). Trimming cost V 4 bases and J 5 bases, with 11 bases left between them. Germline V gives CDR1 ENHRY, CDR2 SYGVKD. The CDR3 length is 13 residues. This CDR3 is CAISGGSDYGYTF. As DNA, the CDR3 is TGTGCCATCAGTGGGGGCAGTGATTATGGCTACACCTTC.

This sequence joins TRBV27 and TRBJ2-7; D perhaps matches TRBD2 (8 bases). Germline V lookup: CDR1 MNHEY, CDR2 SMNVEV (reference sequence). The V end lost 5 bases, the J end lost 3 bases, and 20 bases lay between the germline ends. The CDR3 length is 16 residues. Here the CDR3 DNA reads TGTGCCAGCAGTCAAAGGGGGCTAGCGGGTTTCTACGAGCAGTACTTC. It specifies CASSQRGLAGFYEQYF.

The V call is TRBV9, the J call TRBJ2-5; the match to TRBD2 covers 11 bases. Per the germline V gene, CDR1 is SGDLS and CDR2 is YYNGEE. The CDR3 sequence is 15 residues long. V lost 0 bases to trimming and J lost 5 bases; unmatched junction nucleotides: 3. As DNA, the CDR3 is TGTGCCAGCAGCGTAGTAGCGGGAGGGGGGGAGACCCAGTACTTC. Translation: CASSVVAGGGETQYF.

The chain employs TRBV7-2 and TRBJ2-1; D ambiguous. CDR3 length: 13 residues. Trimming shortened V by 1 base and J by 8 bases, and 9 bases separated the two germline ends. The germline V gene encodes CDR1 SGHTA and CDR2 FQGNSA. CDR3 in amino acids: CASSLVFEDEQFF. For the CDR3, the DNA is TGTGCCAGCAGCTTAGTTTTCGAGGATGAGCAGTTCTTC.

The V gene is TRBV6-4, the J gene TRBJ2-3; 9 bases match TRBD2. V shed 8 bases, J shed 0 bases, and the junction held 9 bases outside the gene matches. Germline V gene sequence: CDR1 MRHNA, CDR2 SNTAGT. The CDR3 loop spans 16 amino acids. The CDR3, as DNA: TGTGCCAGCTACCCTTCGACTAGCGGTAGCACAGATACGCAGTATTTT. Its protein product is CASYPSTSGSTDTQYF.

The chain has TRBV14 and TRBJ2-5; TRBD2 agrees at 9 bases. The trim removed 2 bases at V and 5 bases at J, leaving 9 bases unmatched. The CDR3 has 16 residues. Germline values: CDR1 SGHDN, CDR2 FVKESK. The CDR3: CASSQKRIAGVETQYF. The DNA of the CDR3 is TGTGCCAGCAGCCAAAAGAGGATAGCGGGAGTGGAGACCCAGTACTTC.